These 16 T cell receptor beta chains share one sample of origin, sequenced in a study of yellow fever vaccine responses in identical twins. Each CDR3 protein is one row after TCRdb ran MiXCR on the RT-PCR reads. The table has approximately 13,000 distinct CDR3 sequences, roughly four fifths seen once. The sequences come from T cells from blood (PBMCs), unsorted or a sorted subset (not recorded which), collected before or after yellow fever vaccination (not recorded which). The receptor source for this set is a woman younger than 35 who received the yellow fever vaccine.

This chain connects TRBV5-1 to TRBJ1-3; D remains ambiguous. Trimming cost V 4 bases and J 0 bases, with 11 bases left between them. This CDR3 has 15 amino acids. Germline-derived CDR1 and CDR2 are SGHRS and YFSETQ. For the CDR3, the DNA is TGCGCCAGCAGCGCCGCAGGCTTCTCTGGAAACACCATATATTTT. As protein: CASSAAGFSGNTIYF.

The chain links TRBV10-2 to TRBJ1-5; 9 bases agree with TRBD1. The V segment lost 0 bases and the J segment 7 bases; nucleotides outside the gene matches: 4. Germline V gene data show CDR1 as WSHSY and CDR2 as SAAADI. The CDR3 spans 15 residues. The CDR3 sequence is CASSESGTGFQPQHF. The CDR3 DNA reads as TGCGCCAGCAGTGAGTCGGGGACAGGGTTCCAGCCCCAGCATTTT.

Here the CDR3 DNA reads TGCAGCGTTGTCGGACAGCAAGAGACCCAGTACTTC. As protein: CSVVGQQETQYF. The chain has TRBV29-1 and TRBJ2-5, with D possibly TRBD1 on 6 matching bases. The V end lost 4 bases, the J end lost 2 bases, and 8 bases lay between the germline ends. Germline V CDR1 and CDR2: SQVTM, ANQGSEA. The CDR3 has 12 residues.

This clonotype has more than one count but fewer than ten. The chain has TRBV7-9 and TRBJ2-3, with 12 bases identical to TRBD2. The CDR3 is made up of 15 amino acids. Germline values: CDR1 SEHNR, CDR2 FQNEAQ (reference sequence). V dropped 2 bases and J dropped 6; count of bases not matched to a gene: 3. CDR3 coding DNA: TGTGCCAGCAGCTTACTAGCGGGAGGGCCCGATACGCAGTATTTT. Protein: CASSLLAGGPDTQYF. Combining the CDR3 with reference TRBV7-9 and TRBJ2-3 gives the whole variable domain DTGVSQNPRHKITKRGQNVTFRCDPISEHNRLYWYRQTLGQGPEFLTYFQNEAQLEKSRLLSDRFSAERPKGSFSTLEIQRTEQGDSAMYLCASSLLAGGPDTQYFGPGTRLTVL.

The rearrangement joins TRBV29-1 to TRBJ2-7; 11 bases are shared with TRBD1. This CDR3 has 12 residues. Germline V gives CDR1 SQVTM, CDR2 ANQGSEA. V lost 7 bases and J lost 3; bases outside the gene matches: 2. The CDR3 sequence is CSAGTGGYEQYF. The CDR3 coding sequence is TGCAGCGCCGGGACAGGGGGCTACGAGCAGTACTTC.

J is TRBJ2-2 and V is TRBV29-1; D possibly corresponds to TRBD2 (6 bases). Between the trimmed V and J ends, which lost 4 bases and 4 bases, there was a span of 13 bases. The germline V gene has CDR1 SQVTM and CDR2 ANQGSEA. This CDR3 is built from 14 residues. The CDR3 nucleotides are TGCAGCGTTGTTCGGGAGTCGGCCACCGGGGAGCTGTTTTTT. Amino acid sequence: CSVVRESATGELFF.

The genes are TRBV4-3 and TRBJ2-1; no clear D gene. Per germline, CDR1 LGHNA and CDR2 YSLEER. The ends were cut back, 0 bases at V and 2 bases at J, with 11 bases in the middle. The CDR3 has 16 amino acids. The CDR3 loop is CASSQELLYPYNEQFF. DNA for the CDR3: TGCGCCAGCAGCCAAGAACTCCTCTACCCCTACAATGAGCAGTTCTTC.

The chain joins TRBV5-1 to TRBJ1-1, with 7 bases identical to TRBD1. This CDR3 has 14 residues. Per germline, CDR1 SGHRS and CDR2 YFSETQ. The J segment lost 4 bases and the V segment lost 1 base, leaving 4 bases of the junction unmatched. CDR3 nucleotides: TGCGCCAGCAGCTTGAACAGGGGTTCCACTGAAGCTTTCTTT. Translated, it gives CASSLNRGSTEAFF.

This clonotype has only one observation. The J gene is TRBJ2-3, the V gene TRBV25-1; 7 bases align to TRBD1. Germline assignment: CDR1 MGHDK and CDR2 SYGVNS. Trimming took 4 bases from V and 5 from J; bases not matched to a gene: 6. The CDR3 length is 14 residues. CDR3 residues: CASSVTGAVDTQYF. For the CDR3, the DNA is TGTGCCAGCAGTGTCACAGGGGCGGTAGATACGCAGTATTTT.

V usage is TRBV25-1 and J usage is TRBJ2-7; D uncertain. The CDR3 loop spans 12 amino acids. V lost 1 base to trimming and J lost 5 bases, with 6 bases between them. CDR1 and CDR2 from the germline V gene are MGHDK and SYGVNS. The CDR3 spells CASSELVHEQYF. DNA of the CDR3: TGTGCCAGCAGTGAATTGGTCCACGAGCAGTACTTC.

Concerning this clonotype: One end of the junction does not line up with germline, which may come from a read error. The rearrangement uses TRBV29-1 and TRBJ2-1, with a possible D match to TRBD1 (5 bases). Germline V gene sequence: CDR1 SQVTM, CDR2 ANQGSEA. The CDR3 extends over 15 amino acids. The CDR3 nucleotides are TGCAGCTTTGAAAAGGGGCACGTCTCCTACAATGAGCAGTTCTTC. It encodes CSFEKGHVSYNEQFF.

This chain joins TRBV18 and TRBJ2-1; TRBD2 is a possible D gene (5 bases). Germline lookup yields CDR1 KGHSH and CDR2 LQKENI. The CDR3 covers 16 residues. V gave up 2 bases and J gave up 0 bases, with 11 bases separating them. The CDR3 coding sequence is TGTGCCAGCTCACCAACGGACTCGCTCTCCTACAATGAGCAGTTCTTC. Its translation is CASSPTDSLSYNEQFF.

This clonotype was detected only once. V and J are TRBV5-5 and TRBJ2-1; TRBD2 matches 11 bases. V was pared by 4 bases and J by 2 bases, with 2 bases of the junction left unmatched. The CDR3 sequence is 15 residues long. The germline V gene has CDR1 SGHKS and CDR2 YYEKEE (reference sequence). CDR3 protein: CASSIAGGAYNEQFF. DNA of the CDR3: TGTGCCAGCAGCATAGCGGGAGGGGCCTACAATGAGCAGTTCTTC.

The chain couples TRBV20-1 to TRBJ2-7; D is undetermined. The CDR3 contains 13 residues. Germline CDR1 is DFQATT and CDR2 is SNEGSKA (reference sequence). Trimming cost V 6 bases and J 2 bases, with 14 bases left between them. CDR3 sequence (DNA): TGCAGTGCGTCGGGCGGACCAGCCTACGAGCAGTACTTC. This sequence encodes CSASGGPAYEQYF.

J is TRBJ2-5 and V is TRBV18; the D gene is possibly TRBD1 (6 bases). CDR3 length equals 14 residues. Trimming took off 4 bases at V and 5 bases at J, with 14 bases between the two ends. Germline V gives CDR1 KGHSH, CDR2 LQKENI. The CDR3 loop reads CASSRYRDGETQYF. The CDR3, as DNA: TGTGCCAGCTCACGCTACAGGGACGGGGAGACCCAGTACTTC.

V is TRBV12-2 and J is TRBJ2-5; the table's D call, TRBD1, was not checked against the DNA. TRBV12-2 is a pseudogene. CDR3 length: 15 residues. Here the CDR3 reads CASRLVTATQETQYF. CDR3 sequence (DNA): TGTGCAAGTCGCTTAGTGACAGCTACACAAGAGACCCAGTACTTC.